This T cell receptor beta chain was captured in a study of cytomegalovirus exposure and HLA in healthy donors. Germline V gene sequence: CDR1 MNHNY, CDR2 SVGAGI (reference sequence). CDR3 size: 14 residues. The trim removed 8 bases at V and 5 bases at J, leaving 10 bases unmatched. Primers for the PCR totalled 60 Vbeta and 13 Jbeta. TCRdb's table, derived via immunoSEQ multiplex PCR, lists solely in-frame clones and lacks some. The sample holds 110,000 to 150,000 clones; around 75% are singletons and the top ten take under 2%. This clone was seen more than once but under ten times. Its antigen is as yet unknown. Study conclusions and caveats: An assumption of roughly uniform sequencing depth across donors underlay the presence/absence analyses.

Donors had nominal health at sampling but likely had unrecorded immune exposures. The chain joins TRBV6-6 to TRBJ2-7; 9 nucleotides match TRBD1. The sample consisted of PBMCs. This sequence was found in a woman in her twenties or thirties in good health and CMV-seronegative. CDR3 in amino acids: CASARTGAPHEQYF. CDR3 DNA sequence: TGTGCCAGCGCCCGGACAGGGGCCCCCCACGAGCAGTACTTC.